A selection of T cell receptor beta chains follows, all from one sample in a study of cytomegalovirus exposure and HLA in healthy donors. Assay used: immunoSEQ multiplex PCR; TCRdb lists only in-frame clones, some missing. There are approximately 140,000 clones in the sample; 82% occur only once, and approximately 1.9% lies in the top ten. The specimen sequenced was PBMCs. These receptors all stem from a woman aged 40 to 55 in good health and CMV-seronegative. Both conserved end residues are part of each CDR3. A D gene is named only where the DNA matches it firmly. The size field is filled for only some rows; it gives once, few, many or a size class.

d_call: -
clone_size: once
j_call: TRBJ1-4
v_call: TRBV5-6
cdr3_aa: CASSLGGQAANEKLFF
cdr3_nt: TGTGCCAGCAGCTTAGGCGGACAAGCAGCTAATGAAAAACTGTTTTTT

d_call: TRBD1
clone_size: -
j_call: TRBJ2-1
v_call: TRBV19
cdr3_aa: CASSMKDRAPYNEQFF
cdr3_nt: TGTGCCAGTAGTATGAAGGACAGGGCACCCTACAATGAGCAGTTCTTC

d_call: -
clone_size: few
j_call: TRBJ2-7
v_call: TRBV7-9
cdr3_aa: CASSLAGPYEQYF
cdr3_nt: TGTGCCAGCAGCTTAGCGGGGCCTTACGAGCAGTACTTC

d_call: TRBD1
clone_size: few
j_call: TRBJ1-1
v_call: TRBV5-1
cdr3_aa: CASTRTGVGRNTEAFF
cdr3_nt: TGCGCCAGCACTCGAACAGGGGTTGGCAGGAACACTGAAGCTTTCTTT

d_call: TRBD1
clone_size: -
j_call: TRBJ1-2
v_call: TRBV29-1
cdr3_aa: CSAGTEIYGYTF
cdr3_nt: TGCAGCGCTGGGACAGAGATTTATGGCTACACCTTC

d_call: TRBD1
clone_size: -
j_call: TRBJ2-2
v_call: TRBV29-1
cdr3_aa: CSVFNSGTDNTGELFF
cdr3_nt: TGCAGCGTTTTTAATTCCGGGACAGATAACACCGGGGAGCTGTTTTTT

d_call: -
clone_size: -
j_call: TRBJ2-2
v_call: TRBV7-9
cdr3_aa: CASSLRRGYTGELFF
cdr3_nt: TGTGCCAGCAGCTTGCGGCGGGGCTACACCGGGGAGCTGTTTTTT

d_call: TRBD2
clone_size: -
j_call: TRBJ2-7
v_call: TRBV2
cdr3_aa: CASSEGLAGVYEQYF
cdr3_nt: TGTGCCAGCAGTGAAGGGCTAGCGGGAGTATACGAGCAGTACTTC

d_call: -
clone_size: -
j_call: TRBJ2-2
v_call: TRBV11-1
cdr3_aa: CASSPRRGTGELFF
cdr3_nt: TGTGCCAGCAGCCCAAGGCGGGGCACCGGGGAGCTGTTTTTT

d_call: TRBD2
clone_size: -
j_call: TRBJ2-3
v_call: TRBV7-3
cdr3_aa: CASSLSWLAGVLDTQYF
cdr3_nt: TGTGCCAGCAGCTTATCGTGGCTAGCGGGAGTTTTAGATACGCAGTATTTT

d_call: -
clone_size: -
j_call: TRBJ1-2
v_call: TRBV11-2
cdr3_aa: CASSLDRRYGYTF
cdr3_nt: TGTGCCAGCAGCTTAGACAGGCGCTATGGCTACACCTTC

d_call: -
clone_size: -
j_call: TRBJ1-2
v_call: TRBV6-1
cdr3_aa: CASSESVNYGYTF
cdr3_nt: TGTGCCAGCAGTGAATCGGTTAACTATGGCTACACCTTC

d_call: TRBD1
clone_size: -
j_call: TRBJ1-5
v_call: TRBV6-5
cdr3_aa: CASSQGQTNQPQHF
cdr3_nt: TGTGCCAGCAGCCAGGGACAGACTAATCAGCCCCAGCATTTT

d_call: TRBD1
clone_size: -
j_call: TRBJ1-2
v_call: TRBV9
cdr3_aa: CASSPRQGPSNYGYTF
cdr3_nt: TGTGCCAGCAGCCCCAGACAGGGTCCCTCTAACTATGGCTACACCTTC

d_call: -
clone_size: once
j_call: TRBJ2-7
v_call: TRBV7-3
cdr3_aa: CASSETRDYEQYF
cdr3_nt: TGTGCCAGCAGCGAGACTCGGGACTACGAGCAGTACTTC

d_call: TRBD1
clone_size: -
j_call: TRBJ2-1
v_call: TRBV5-1
cdr3_aa: CASSLGTVTYNEQFF
cdr3_nt: TGCGCCAGCAGCCTGGGGACAGTTACCTACAATGAGCAGTTCTTC

d_call: TRBD2
clone_size: -
j_call: TRBJ2-7
v_call: TRBV28
cdr3_aa: CASRETGTISYEQYF
cdr3_nt: TGTGCCAGCAGAGAGACCGGGACTATCTCCTACGAGCAGTACTTC

d_call: -
clone_size: -
j_call: TRBJ1-1
v_call: TRBV14
cdr3_aa: CASSRMRNTEAFF
cdr3_nt: TGTGCCAGCAGCCGTATGAGGAACACTGAAGCTTTCTTT

d_call: TRBD2
clone_size: -
j_call: TRBJ2-2
v_call: TRBV25-1
cdr3_aa: CASSRLAANTGELFF
cdr3_nt: TGTGCCAGCTCCCGACTAGCGGCGAACACCGGGGAGCTGTTTTTT

d_call: -
clone_size: -
j_call: TRBJ2-7
v_call: TRBV7-9
cdr3_aa: CASSLIGQGPDEQYF
cdr3_nt: TGTGCCAGCAGCTTAATCGGGCAGGGCCCCGACGAGCAGTACTTC

d_call: -
clone_size: once
j_call: TRBJ1-1
v_call: TRBV4-3
cdr3_aa: CASSQEQGWTEAFF
cdr3_nt: TGCGCCAGCAGCCAGGAACAGGGTTGGACTGAAGCTTTCTTT

d_call: -
clone_size: -
j_call: TRBJ2-7
v_call: TRBV4-2
cdr3_aa: CASSQPPGESSYEQYF
cdr3_nt: TGTGCCAGCAGCCAACCCCCTGGGGAGAGCTCCTACGAGCAGTACTTC

d_call: -
clone_size: -
j_call: TRBJ1-2
v_call: TRBV19
cdr3_aa: CASTIRGAYGYTF
cdr3_nt: TGTGCCAGTACCATCCGCGGGGCCTATGGCTACACCTTC

d_call: -
clone_size: once
j_call: TRBJ2-1
v_call: TRBV28
cdr3_aa: CASSLYPAEGEQFF
cdr3_nt: TGTGCCAGCAGTTTATATCCTGCCGAGGGTGAGCAGTTCTTC

d_call: -
clone_size: once
j_call: TRBJ2-1
v_call: TRBV9
cdr3_aa: CASSPSSSPLYNEQFF
cdr3_nt: TGTGCCAGCAGCCCCTCGTCTAGTCCCCTTTACAATGAGCAGTTCTTC

d_call: TRBD1
clone_size: -
j_call: TRBJ1-5
v_call: TRBV27
cdr3_aa: CASRVDFGQGDQPQHF
cdr3_nt: TGTGCCAGCAGGGTTGACTTTGGACAGGGAGATCAGCCCCAGCATTTT

d_call: TRBD1
clone_size: -
j_call: TRBJ1-2
v_call: TRBV4-2
cdr3_aa: CASSQGDRAGGYTF
cdr3_nt: TGTGCCAGCAGCCAAGGGGACAGGGCTGGAGGCTACACCTTC

d_call: -
clone_size: -
j_call: TRBJ1-5
v_call: TRBV28
cdr3_aa: CASSSRGYRSNQPQHF
cdr3_nt: TGTGCCAGCAGCTCTCGAGGGTATAGGAGCAATCAGCCCCAGCATTTT

d_call: -
clone_size: -
j_call: TRBJ1-2
v_call: TRBV9
cdr3_aa: CASSVDRANYGYTF
cdr3_nt: TGTGCCAGCAGCGTAGACAGGGCTAACTATGGCTACACCTTC

d_call: -
clone_size: few
j_call: TRBJ2-3
v_call: TRBV19
cdr3_aa: CASSTGSLGTQYF
cdr3_nt: TGTGCCAGTAGTACCGGGAGTTTGGGTACGCAGTATTTT

d_call: -
clone_size: -
j_call: TRBJ1-2
v_call: TRBV15
cdr3_aa: CATSSGRVDGYTF
cdr3_nt: TGTGCCACCAGCAGCGGCAGGGTCGATGGCTACACCTTC

d_call: TRBD2
clone_size: -
j_call: TRBJ2-1
v_call: TRBV19
cdr3_aa: CASALAGVGEQFF
cdr3_nt: TGTGCCAGTGCGCTAGCGGGAGTGGGTGAGCAGTTCTTC

d_call: TRBD2
clone_size: -
j_call: TRBJ2-7
v_call: TRBV11-2
cdr3_aa: CASSLEGPSGRVGEQYF
cdr3_nt: TGTGCCAGCAGCTTAGAAGGGCCTAGCGGGAGAGTAGGCGAGCAGTACTTC

d_call: -
clone_size: -
j_call: TRBJ2-2
v_call: TRBV5-1
cdr3_aa: CASSLDTSTGELFF
cdr3_nt: TGCGCCAGCAGCTTGGATACATCCACCGGGGAGCTGTTTTTT

d_call: -
clone_size: -
j_call: TRBJ1-5
v_call: TRBV7-9
cdr3_aa: CASSLGGPNQPQHF
cdr3_nt: TGTGCCAGCAGCTTAGGAGGCCCGAATCAGCCCCAGCATTTT

d_call: -
clone_size: -
j_call: TRBJ2-2
v_call: TRBV6-6
cdr3_aa: CASSYGVGGGSGELFF
cdr3_nt: TGTGCCAGCAGTTACGGAGTAGGAGGCGGAAGCGGGGAGCTGTTTTTT

d_call: TRBD2
clone_size: -
j_call: TRBJ2-4
v_call: TRBV28
cdr3_aa: CASSLGRGARLWIQYF
cdr3_nt: TGTGCCAGCAGTTTAGGGCGGGGGGCGCGTTTATGGATTCAGTACTTC

d_call: TRBD1
clone_size: -
j_call: TRBJ2-7
v_call: TRBV2
cdr3_aa: CASIGQGLSYEQYF
cdr3_nt: TGTGCCAGCATTGGACAGGGGTTATCCTACGAGCAGTACTTC

d_call: -
clone_size: -
j_call: TRBJ2-1
v_call: TRBV19
cdr3_aa: CASTLRTVSEQFF
cdr3_nt: TGTGCCAGTACCCTCCGGACAGTCAGTGAGCAGTTCTTC

d_call: -
clone_size: -
j_call: TRBJ2-1
v_call: TRBV27
cdr3_aa: CASKPSSYNEQFF
cdr3_nt: TGTGCCAGCAAACCGAGCTCCTACAATGAGCAGTTCTTC

d_call: -
clone_size: -
j_call: TRBJ1-5
v_call: TRBV27
cdr3_aa: CASGLAQGYQPQHF
cdr3_nt: TGTGCCAGCGGACTAGCTCAGGGATATCAGCCCCAGCATTTT

d_call: -
clone_size: -
j_call: TRBJ1-1
v_call: TRBV5-1
cdr3_aa: CASSLDGSTEAFF
cdr3_nt: TGCGCCAGCAGCTTGGACGGGTCGACTGAAGCTTTCTTT

d_call: TRBD2
clone_size: -
j_call: TRBJ2-3
v_call: TRBV7-6
cdr3_aa: CASSSLAGEDTQYF
cdr3_nt: TGTGCCAGCAGCTCCTTAGCGGGAGAAGATACGCAGTATTTT

d_call: -
clone_size: few
j_call: TRBJ2-5
v_call: TRBV27
cdr3_aa: CASSSGNEETQYF
cdr3_nt: TGTGCCAGCAGTTCAGGGAACGAAGAGACCCAGTACTTC

d_call: TRBD1
clone_size: -
j_call: TRBJ2-7
v_call: TRBV27
cdr3_aa: CASSADRGRYEQYF
cdr3_nt: TGTGCCAGCAGTGCCGACAGGGGGCGCTACGAGCAGTACTTC

d_call: -
clone_size: -
j_call: TRBJ1-3
v_call: TRBV6-6
cdr3_aa: CASSYSSFSGNTIYF
cdr3_nt: TGTGCCAGCAGTTACTCGTCCTTTTCTGGAAACACCATATATTTT

d_call: -
clone_size: -
j_call: TRBJ2-5
v_call: TRBV2
cdr3_aa: CASSRPRRVSQETQYF
cdr3_nt: TGTGCCAGCAGCAGACCGAGGAGGGTCAGCCAAGAGACCCAGTACTTC

d_call: TRBD2
clone_size: few
j_call: TRBJ2-5
v_call: TRBV9
cdr3_aa: CASSVAWGGETQYF
cdr3_nt: TGTGCCAGCAGCGTAGCTTGGGGAGGGGAGACCCAGTACTTC

d_call: -
clone_size: -
j_call: TRBJ1-1
v_call: TRBV9
cdr3_aa: CASSPGTGTWTEAFF
cdr3_nt: TGTGCCAGCAGCCCAGGGACCGGGACATGGACTGAAGCTTTCTTT

d_call: -
clone_size: -
j_call: TRBJ2-2
v_call: TRBV19
cdr3_aa: CASIRDWSGELFF
cdr3_nt: TGTGCCAGTATACGGGATTGGTCCGGGGAGCTGTTTTTT

d_call: -
clone_size: -
j_call: TRBJ1-1
v_call: TRBV28
cdr3_aa: CATTPGTRNTEAFF
cdr3_nt: TGTGCCACCACGCCCGGGACACGGAACACTGAAGCTTTCTTT

d_call: -
clone_size: -
j_call: TRBJ2-1
v_call: TRBV7-3
cdr3_aa: CASSFTSSYNEQFF
cdr3_nt: TGTGCCAGCAGCTTCACTAGCTCCTACAATGAGCAGTTCTTC

d_call: -
clone_size: -
j_call: TRBJ2-7
v_call: TRBV28
cdr3_aa: CASSSPGSGEQYF
cdr3_nt: TGTGCCAGCAGTTCCCCAGGGTCCGGCGAGCAGTACTTC

d_call: TRBD2
clone_size: -
j_call: TRBJ2-7
v_call: TRBV4-2
cdr3_aa: CASSQGWTSVDEQYF
cdr3_nt: TGTGCCAGCAGCCAAGGGTGGACTAGCGTTGACGAGCAGTACTTC